The 30 T cell receptor beta chains listed next were all sequenced from one sample in a study of molecular identifiers for immune sequencing clone quantification. A single record per CDR3 protein comes from TCRdb applying MiXCR to the PCR reads. The sample contains some 590,000 distinct CDR3 sequences, roughly 25% of which appear only once. The sequenced material came from naive CD8+ T cells from blood, with Jurkat cell RNA spiked in. As for subset: FACS-sorted CD8+CD4-CCR7+CD45RA+ naive T cells. The receptors were sampled from a human donor in good health. Some libraries in this study had Jurkat cell RNA spiked in.

The chain couples TRBV6-2 or TRBV6-3 to TRBJ2-7, with 9 bases fitting TRBD2. The J segment lost 2 bases and the V segment lost 2 bases, leaving 10 bases of the junction unmatched. This CDR3 region has 17 residues. Germline V gene lookup returns CDR1 MNHEY and CDR2 SVGEGT. CDR3 nucleotide sequence: TGTGCCAGCAGTTACCCACGGGTAGCGGGGGAGACCTACGAGCAGTACTTC. Protein sequence: CASSYPRVAGETYEQYF.

There are many counts of this clonotype. This sequence joins TRBV27 and TRBJ2-7, with TRBD1 identical over 7 bases. V gave up 3 bases and J gave up 2 bases; unmatched junction bases: 7. CDR1 and CDR2 (germline): MNHEY, SMNVEV (reference sequence). This CDR3 has 15 amino acids. The CDR3 nucleotides read TGTGCCAGCAGTTTCGGTTCAGGGGGTGCCTACGAGCAGTACTTC. This gives the protein CASSFGSGGAYEQYF.

This clonotype showed up just a few times. J is TRBJ1-5 and V is TRBV24-1; perhaps TRBD1 as D (6 bases). V lost 7 bases and J lost 3, with 12 bases in between. The CDR3 is 14 residues long. Germline V gene lookup returns CDR1 KGHDR and CDR2 SFDVKD. The CDR3, as DNA: TGTGCCACCAGCGAAAGGGACACCAATCAGCCCCAGCATTTT. Encoded protein: CATSERDTNQPQHF.

On this clonotype itself: This clone may be a read error of a much larger clone one base away. The chain combines TRBV27 with TRBJ1-1, with D maybe TRBD1 (5 bases). Germline-derived CDR1 and CDR2 are MNHEY and SMNVEV (reference sequence). V gave up 5 bases and J gave up 1 base, with 8 bases separating them. CDR3 size: 13 residues. The CDR3 bases are TGTGCCAGCAGTAAGACAGAGAACACTGAAGCTTTCTTT. The encoded protein is CASSKTENTEAFF.

There are many counts of this clonotype. V is TRBV5-1 and J is TRBJ2-5, with D perhaps TRBD1 (6 bases). CDR1 and CDR2 (germline): SGHRS, YFSETQ. This CDR3 contains 14 residues. Between the trimmed V and J ends, which lost 0 bases and 2 bases, there was a span of 8 bases. DNA for the CDR3: TGCGCCAGCAGCTTGGCCCAGGGGCAAGAGACCCAGTACTTC. As protein: CASSLAQGQETQYF.

This clonotype has at least ten counts. The chain carries TRBV5-1 and TRBJ2-7; D is undetermined. V was cut by 4 bases and J by 3 bases, with 11 bases left in between. The CDR3 is made up of 13 amino acids. Germline values: CDR1 SGHRS, CDR2 YFSETQ. CDR3 sequence reads: CASSLQTDYEQYF. CDR3 bases: TGCGCCAGCAGCCTCCAAACGGACTACGAGCAGTACTTC.

The chain uses TRBV7-2 and TRBJ2-1; TRBD2 matches 7 bases. The CDR3 is 16 residues long. Germline loops: CDR1 SGHTA, CDR2 FQGNSA. With 3 bases clipped from V and 2 bases from J, the junction kept 7 bases outside the gene matches. The CDR3 DNA sequence: TGTGCCAGCAGCTTTGACGCGGGAGATACCTACAATGAGCAGTTCTTC. Translating it yields CASSFDAGDTYNEQFF.

This clonotype was found many times. The chain is built from TRBV6-2 or TRBV6-3 and TRBJ1-5; D gene uncertain. The V end was cut by 2 bases, the J end by 0 bases, with 8 bases between. Germline values: CDR1 MNHEY, CDR2 SVGEGT. This CDR3 region has 15 residues. This CDR3 reads CASSYGTVSNQPQHF. The CDR3 DNA follows: TGTGCCAGCAGTTACGGCACAGTTAGCAATCAGCCCCAGCATTTT.

In its sample, this clonotype was seen a few times. The chain links TRBV6-5 to TRBJ1-2; possible D gene TRBD1, 5 bases. V lost 7 bases and J lost 5, with 23 bases in between. From germline, CDR1 is MNHEY and CDR2 SVGAGI. This CDR3 has 16 residues. This CDR3 is CASTPGAREGWYGYTF. CDR3 DNA sequence: TGTGCCAGCACCCCCGGGGCCAGGGAAGGCTGGTATGGCTACACCTTC.

This clonotype occurred many times. The chain is built from TRBV30 and TRBJ2-3, with TRBD1 matching 9 bases. The ends lost 1 base at V and 4 bases at J; junction bases unmatched: 3. The CDR3 is 14 amino acids. Germline V gene data show CDR1 as GTSNPN and CDR2 as SVGIG (reference sequence). The CDR3 DNA follows: TGTGCCTGGAGTGGGGACAGGGCCCCAGATACGCAGTATTTT. Protein sequence: CAWSGDRAPDTQYF.

To note about this clonotype: This may come from a read error, since a much larger clone is one base off. The chain recombines TRBV2 with TRBJ2-7; 8 bases match TRBD1. The CDR3 covers 14 residues. CDR1 SNHLY and CDR2 FYNNEI come from the germline V gene. As DNA, the CDR3 is TGTGCCAGCACTAGGACAGGGCTCTCCTGCGAGCAGTACTTC. The encoded protein is CASTRTGLSCEQYF.

This clonotype was seen at least ten times. The chain combines TRBV28 with TRBJ2-7, with 8 positions matching TRBD1. V was pared by 3 bases and J by 1 base, with 2 bases of the junction left unmatched. Germline CDR1 MDHEN, CDR2 SYDVKM. This CDR3 spans 14 amino acids. CDR3 sequence (DNA): TGTGCCAGCAGTTTTGACAGGGGATCCTACGAGCAGTACTTC. Its protein product is CASSFDRGSYEQYF.

This clonotype turned up a few times. The rearrangement uses TRBV7-9 and TRBJ2-7; D call uncertain. The germline V and J ends were trimmed by 5 bases and 4 bases, with 12 bases remaining between them. The V gene's germline CDR1 is SEHNR and CDR2 FQNEAQ (reference sequence). The CDR3 has 13 residues. The CDR3 region is CASSVVDQYEQYF. The CDR3 nucleotides read TGTGCCAGCAGCGTAGTTGACCAATACGAGCAGTACTTC.

The rearrangement uses TRBV5-1 and TRBJ2-7, with D possibly matching TRBD2 (6 bases). Trimming shortened V by 7 bases and J by 0 bases, and 14 bases separated the two germline ends. The germline CDR1 and CDR2 sequences are SGHRS and YFSETQ. CDR3 size: 14 residues. The CDR3, as DNA: TGCGCCAGCGCCCCCTACGGGGGCTCCTACGAGCAGTACTTC. The encoded protein is CASAPYGGSYEQYF.

In its sample, this clonotype was seen a few times. CDR3 protein: CASSVDHSNQPQHF. The CDR3 DNA is TGTGCCAGCAGCGTAGATCACAGCAATCAGCCCCAGCATTTT. This chain joins TRBV9 and TRBJ1-5; D ambiguous. This CDR3 has 14 amino acids. Trimming cost V 0 bases and J 1 base, with 5 bases left between them. The germline V gene encodes CDR1 SGDLS and CDR2 YYNGEE.

J is TRBJ1-2 and V is TRBV13; TRBD1 agrees at 7 bases. The V gene's germline CDR1 is PRHDT and CDR2 FYEKMQ (reference sequence). V lost 5 bases to trimming and J lost 8 bases; unmatched junction nucleotides: 11. CDR3 length: 14 amino acids. CDR3 sequence: CASSPGQVLSGYTF. The CDR3 nucleotides are TGTGCCAGCAGCCCAGGACAGGTGTTGAGCGGCTACACCTTC.

Concerning this clonotype itself: A much larger clone differs by one base, so this may be a read error. The rearrangement links TRBV20-1 to TRBJ2-7; 7 bases line up with TRBD1. The CDR3 runs to 15 residues. The V segment lost 5 bases and the J segment 2 bases; nucleotides outside the gene matches: 12. Germline-derived CDR1 and CDR2 are DFQATT and SNEGSKA (reference sequence). The DNA for the CDR3 is TGCAGTGCTTGCCGGGACAGCCGTCTCACCTACGAGCAGTACTTC. It codes for CSACRDSRLTYEQYF.

Worth noting for this clonotype: A much bigger clone sits one base away, suggesting this may be a read error. The J gene is TRBJ2-7, the V gene TRBV5-1; no clear D. V was shortened by 3 bases and J by 0 bases, with 10 bases between the two germline ends. Germline V gene data show CDR1 as SGHRS and CDR2 as YFSETQ. CDR3 length equals 14 residues. CDR3 loop: CASSSGGNSYEQYF. The CDR3 bases are TGCGCCAGCAGCTCGGGTGGTAACTCCTACGAGCAGTACTTC.

This rearrangement joins TRBV5-4 to TRBJ1-5; 7 bases agree with TRBD1. V shed 2 bases, J shed 6 bases, and the junction held 2 bases outside the gene matches. This CDR3 has 13 amino acids. The germline V gene encodes CDR1 SGHNT and CDR2 YYREEE (reference sequence). The CDR3: CASSLQGSQPQHF. As DNA, the CDR3 is TGTGCCAGCAGCTTACAGGGGAGTCAGCCCCAGCATTTT.

For this clonotype: Its ends do not fully match the called genes, so a read error is possible. The chain joins TRBV4-1 to TRBJ1-1, with TRBD1 identical over 8 bases. The CDR3 is made up of 15 amino acids. Germline CDR1 and CDR2: MGHRA and YSYEKL. The CDR3 sequence is CASSQAGTGGTEAIF. CDR3 DNA sequence: TGCGCCAGCAGCCAAGCAGGGACAGGAGGCACTGAAGCTATCTTT.

This clonotype was picked up many times. The V and J genes are TRBV5-1 and TRBJ2-3, with a tentative D call TRBD1 (8 bases). This CDR3 comprises 15 residues. Looked up from germline, CDR1 is SGHRS and CDR2 is YFSETQ. V lost 4 bases and J lost 4, with 16 bases in between. CDR3 DNA sequence: TGCGCCAGCAGCACCACAGGGGGAGGGCCAGATACGCAGTATTTT. This codes for CASSTTGGGPDTQYF.

This chain uses TRBV5-3 with TRBJ1-5, with D possibly being TRBD1 (6 bases). TRBV5-3 is an ORF, with its function uncertain. Trimming removed 4 bases at V and 1 base at J, with 18 bases between. CDR3 length: 17 residues. The CDR3 reads CARSLGAGEESNQPQHF. CDR3 coding DNA: TGTGCCAGAAGCCTAGGTGCAGGGGAGGAGAGCAATCAGCCCCAGCATTTT.

This clonotype was detected only a few times. The chain is built from TRBV5-6 and TRBJ1-5, with D possibly TRBD1 on 5 matching bases. CDR1 SGHDT and CDR2 YYEEEE come from the germline V gene. The CDR3 is 16 residues long. Between the trimmed V and J ends, which lost 3 bases and 2 bases, there was a span of 15 bases. CDR3 nucleotide sequence: TGTGCCAGCAGCTCTAAAGGGACTCTGGGCAATCAGCCCCAGCATTTT. It translates to CASSSKGTLGNQPQHF.

There are a few counts of this clonotype. The V gene is TRBV19, the J gene TRBJ1-1; a weak D match, TRBD1 (5 bases). In germline, CDR1 is LNHDA, CDR2 SQIVND (reference sequence). This CDR3 has 13 residues. V was cut by 2 bases and J by 4 bases, with 8 bases left in between. The CDR3 DNA follows: TGTGCCAGTAGTATAAGACAGAGCACTGAAGCTTTCTTT. Its translation is CASSIRQSTEAFF.

For the CDR3, the DNA is TGTGCCAGCAGCTTGAGGGAGGAAGGTTTGAACGAGCAGTACTTC. It specifies CASSLREEGLNEQYF. This chain links TRBV5-4 with TRBJ2-7; D perhaps matches TRBD2 (6 bases). CDR1 is SGHNT and CDR2 is YYREEE in the germline V gene (reference sequence). Trimming removed 1 base from V and 5 bases from J, with 16 bases in between. The CDR3 length is 15 residues.

The chain joins TRBV10-3 to TRBJ2-7, with 7 bases identical to TRBD2. The CDR3 has 14 amino acids. Trimming removed 3 bases from V and 0 bases from J; junction bases left unmatched: 2. Germline CDR1 and CDR2: ENHRY and SYGVKD. CDR3 nucleotide sequence: TGTGCCATCAGTGAACTAGCGTCCTCCTACGAGCAGTACTTC. Encoded protein: CAISELASSYEQYF.

Note on this clonotype: One base away lies a much larger clone, so this may be a sequencing read error. The chain is built from TRBV5-1 and TRBJ1-1, with D possibly TRBD1 on 5 matching bases. Germline V gene lookup returns CDR1 SGHRS and CDR2 YFSETQ. The CDR3 has 15 amino acids. The CDR3 sequence: CASGRASQVDTEALF. The CDR3 nucleotides are TGCGCCAGCGGCAGGGCGTCGCAGGTAGACACTGAAGCTCTCTTT.

This clonotype was counted between two and nine times. This chain links TRBV6-6 with TRBJ2-3; D unresolved. Germline CDR1 reads MNHNY; CDR2 reads SVGAGI (reference sequence). The CDR3 has 14 residues. V was shortened by 4 bases and J by 2 bases, with 10 bases between the two germline ends. CDR3 region: CASSLLTNTDTQYF. The CDR3 nucleotides are TGTGCCAGCAGTTTACTAACAAACACAGATACGCAGTATTTT.

On this clonotype: A single base separates this from a much larger clone, so it may be a read error. The CDR3 carries no conserved terminal phenylalanine or tryptophan, so it likely arises from a read error. This chain links TRBV20-1 with TRBJ2-7; 7 positions agree with TRBD1. Germline V CDR1 and CDR2: DFQATT, SNEGSKA (reference sequence). The CDR3 length is 15 residues. V lost 5 bases and J lost 0; bases outside the gene matches: 10. CDR3 amino acids: CSACRDSRLSYEQYS. CDR3 DNA: TGCAGTGCTTGCCGGGACAGCCGTCTCTCCTACGAGCAGTACTCC.

The V gene is TRBV19, the J gene TRBJ1-4, with D perhaps matching TRBD1 (6 bases). Trimming took off 3 bases at V and 8 bases at J, with 16 bases between the two ends. The CDR3 extends over 15 amino acids. Germline-derived CDR1 and CDR2 are LNHDA and SQIVND (reference sequence). CDR3: CASSIDRQVEEKLFF. The CDR3 DNA reads as TGTGCCAGTAGTATTGATCGACAGGTCGAAGAAAAACTGTTTTTT.